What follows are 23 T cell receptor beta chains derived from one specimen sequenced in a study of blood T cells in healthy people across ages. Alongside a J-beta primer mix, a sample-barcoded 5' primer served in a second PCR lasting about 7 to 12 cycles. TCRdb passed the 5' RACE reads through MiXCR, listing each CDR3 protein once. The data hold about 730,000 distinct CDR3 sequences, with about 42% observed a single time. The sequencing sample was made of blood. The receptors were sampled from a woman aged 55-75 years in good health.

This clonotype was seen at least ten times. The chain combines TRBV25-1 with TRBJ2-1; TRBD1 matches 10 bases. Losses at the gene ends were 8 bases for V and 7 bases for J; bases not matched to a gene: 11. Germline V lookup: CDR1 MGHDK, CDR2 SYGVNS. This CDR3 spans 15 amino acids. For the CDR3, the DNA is TGTGCCAGCTCCCACAGAGGACAGGGGGTGAATGAGCAGTTCTTC. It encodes CASSHRGQGVNEQFF.

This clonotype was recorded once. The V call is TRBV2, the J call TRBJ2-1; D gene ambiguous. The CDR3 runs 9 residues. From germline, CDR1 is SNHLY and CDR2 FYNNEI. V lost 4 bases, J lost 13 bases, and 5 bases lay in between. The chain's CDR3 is CASSGPQFF. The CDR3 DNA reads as TGTGCCAGCAGTGGGCCCCAGTTCTTC.

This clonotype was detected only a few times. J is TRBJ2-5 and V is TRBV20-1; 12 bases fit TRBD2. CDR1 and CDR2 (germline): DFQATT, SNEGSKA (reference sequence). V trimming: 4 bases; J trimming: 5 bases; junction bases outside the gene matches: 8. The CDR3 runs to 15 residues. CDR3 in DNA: TGCAGTGCTACCGAACTAGCGGGGGGAGTTGAGACCCAGTACTTC. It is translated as CSATELAGGVETQYF.

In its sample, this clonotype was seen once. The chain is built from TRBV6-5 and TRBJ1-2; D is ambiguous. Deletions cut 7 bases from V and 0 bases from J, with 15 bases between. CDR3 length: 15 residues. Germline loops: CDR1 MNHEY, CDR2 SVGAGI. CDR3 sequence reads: CASTPVGRPNYGYTF. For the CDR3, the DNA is TGTGCCAGCACCCCAGTGGGCCGGCCTAACTATGGCTACACCTTC.

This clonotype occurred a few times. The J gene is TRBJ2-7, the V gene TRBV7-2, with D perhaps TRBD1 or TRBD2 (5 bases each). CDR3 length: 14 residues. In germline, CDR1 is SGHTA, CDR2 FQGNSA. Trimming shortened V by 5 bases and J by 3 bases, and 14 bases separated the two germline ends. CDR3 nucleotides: TGTGCCAGCAGCCCGCCCGGGACGGGCTACGAGCAGTACTTC. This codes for CASSPPGTGYEQYF.

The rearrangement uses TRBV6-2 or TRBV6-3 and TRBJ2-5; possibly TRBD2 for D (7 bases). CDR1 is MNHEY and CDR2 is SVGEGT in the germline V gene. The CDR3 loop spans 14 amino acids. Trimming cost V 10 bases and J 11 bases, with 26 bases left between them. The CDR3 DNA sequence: TGTGCCACCGCGAGGGGGAGGGCCGGTCGTGAGCAGTACTTC. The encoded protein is CATARGRAGREQYF.

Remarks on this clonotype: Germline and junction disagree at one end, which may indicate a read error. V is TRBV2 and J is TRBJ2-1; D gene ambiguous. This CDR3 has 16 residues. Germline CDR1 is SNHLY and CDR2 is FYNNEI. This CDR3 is CASSEGRVSSYNGQFF. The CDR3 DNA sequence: TGTGCCAGCAGTGAAGGCCGGGTGAGCTCCTACAATGGGCAGTTCTTC.

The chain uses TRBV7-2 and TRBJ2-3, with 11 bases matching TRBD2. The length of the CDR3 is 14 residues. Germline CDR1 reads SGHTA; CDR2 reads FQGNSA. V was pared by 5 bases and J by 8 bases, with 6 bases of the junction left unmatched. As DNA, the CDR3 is TGTGCCAGCAGCGAGACTAGCGGGAAAGGTACGCAGTATTTT. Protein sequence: CASSETSGKGTQYF.

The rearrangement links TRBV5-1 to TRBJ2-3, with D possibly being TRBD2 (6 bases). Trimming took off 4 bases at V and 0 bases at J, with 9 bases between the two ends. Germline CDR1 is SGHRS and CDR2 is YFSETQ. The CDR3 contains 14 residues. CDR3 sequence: CASSVGTSTDTQYF. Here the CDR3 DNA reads TGCGCCAGCAGCGTCGGGACTAGCACAGATACGCAGTATTTT.

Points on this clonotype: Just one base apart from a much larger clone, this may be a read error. This chain's CDR3 is CASITTGVGEAQYF. The CDR3 nucleotides read TGTGCCAGCATAACCACGGGGGTTGGAGAGGCCCAGTACTTC. The chain carries TRBV2 and TRBJ2-5; D is possibly TRBD2 (6 bases). CDR1 is SNHLY, CDR2 FYNNEI, per germline. The CDR3 loop spans 14 amino acids. The variable domain in full, completed from reference TRBV2 and TRBJ2-5, reads EPEVTQTPSHQVTQMGQEVILRCVPISNHLYFYWYRQILGQKVEFLVSFYNNEISEKSEIFDDQFSVERPDGSNFTLKIRSTKLEDSAMYFCASITTGVGEAQYFGPGTRLLVL.

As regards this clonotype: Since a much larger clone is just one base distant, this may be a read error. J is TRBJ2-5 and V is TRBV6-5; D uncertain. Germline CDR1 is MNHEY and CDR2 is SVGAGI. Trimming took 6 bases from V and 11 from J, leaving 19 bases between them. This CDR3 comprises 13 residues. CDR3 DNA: TGTGCCAGCAGGTCCCTAGGATACAATGAGCAGTACTTC. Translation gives CASRSLGYNEQYF.

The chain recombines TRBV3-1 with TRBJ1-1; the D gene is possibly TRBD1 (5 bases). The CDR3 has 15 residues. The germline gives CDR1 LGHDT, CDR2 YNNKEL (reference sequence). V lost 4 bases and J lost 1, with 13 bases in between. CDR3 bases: TGTGCCAGCAGCCCCCTGGGACCAAAGAACACTGAAGCTTTCTTT. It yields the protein CASSPLGPKNTEAFF.

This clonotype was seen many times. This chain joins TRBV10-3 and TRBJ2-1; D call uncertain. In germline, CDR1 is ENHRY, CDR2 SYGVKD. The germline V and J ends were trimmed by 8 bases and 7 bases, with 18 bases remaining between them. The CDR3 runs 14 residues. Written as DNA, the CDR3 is TGTGCCATCTCGATGCCAGCTGACGGGAATGAGCAGTTCTTC. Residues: CAISMPADGNEQFF.

The CDR3 spells CASLGRTATSYEQYF. The CDR3, as DNA: TGTGCCAGCCTTGGCAGGACAGCGACGTCCTACGAGCAGTACTTC. The chain links TRBV27 to TRBJ2-7, with D tentatively TRBD1 (6 bases). Germline assignment: CDR1 MNHEY and CDR2 SMNVEV (reference sequence). The CDR3 contains 15 residues. The V end lost 8 bases, the J end lost 1 base, and 18 bases lay between the germline ends.

The CDR3 DNA sequence: TGTGCCAGCAGTGTCGGAGGGTCGGACGAGCAGTACTTC. It is translated as CASSVGGSDEQYF. The chain employs TRBV28 and TRBJ2-5; tentatively, D is TRBD2 (6 bases). The end of the DNA fits TRBJ2-7 better, so the J call may be wrong. The CDR3 loop spans 13 amino acids. Germline V lookup: CDR1 MDHEN, CDR2 SYDVKM.

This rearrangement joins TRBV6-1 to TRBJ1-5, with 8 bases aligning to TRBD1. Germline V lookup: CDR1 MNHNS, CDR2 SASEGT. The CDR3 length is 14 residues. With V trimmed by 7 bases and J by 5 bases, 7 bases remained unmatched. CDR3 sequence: CASIKGQGDQPQHF. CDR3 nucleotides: TGTGCCAGCATTAAAGGACAGGGCGATCAGCCCCAGCATTTT.

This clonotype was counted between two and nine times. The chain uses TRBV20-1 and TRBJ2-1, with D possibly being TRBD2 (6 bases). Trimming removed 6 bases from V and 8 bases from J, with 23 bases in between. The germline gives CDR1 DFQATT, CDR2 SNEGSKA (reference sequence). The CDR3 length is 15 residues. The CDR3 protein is CSAAPPGLVRHEQFF. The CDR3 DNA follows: TGCAGTGCCGCTCCGCCGGGACTTGTGAGGCATGAGCAGTTCTTC.

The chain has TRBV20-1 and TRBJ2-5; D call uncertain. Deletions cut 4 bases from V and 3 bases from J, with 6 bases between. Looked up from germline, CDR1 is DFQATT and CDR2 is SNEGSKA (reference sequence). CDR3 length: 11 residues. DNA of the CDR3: TGCAGTGCTACCTCGAAAGAGACCCAGTACTTC. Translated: CSATSKETQYF.

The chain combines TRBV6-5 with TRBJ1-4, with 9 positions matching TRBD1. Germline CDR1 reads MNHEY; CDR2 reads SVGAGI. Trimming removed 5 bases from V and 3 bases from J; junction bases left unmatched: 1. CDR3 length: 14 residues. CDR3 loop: CASSGDRANEKLFF. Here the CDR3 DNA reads TGTGCCAGCAGTGGGGACAGGGCTAATGAAAAACTGTTTTTT.

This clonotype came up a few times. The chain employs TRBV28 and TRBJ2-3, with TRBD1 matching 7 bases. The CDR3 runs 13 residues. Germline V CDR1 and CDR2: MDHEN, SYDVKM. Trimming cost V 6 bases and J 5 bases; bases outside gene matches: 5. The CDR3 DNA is TGTGCCAGCAGGGGCCCAGGGGGAGATACGCAGTATTTT. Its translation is CASRGPGGDTQYF.

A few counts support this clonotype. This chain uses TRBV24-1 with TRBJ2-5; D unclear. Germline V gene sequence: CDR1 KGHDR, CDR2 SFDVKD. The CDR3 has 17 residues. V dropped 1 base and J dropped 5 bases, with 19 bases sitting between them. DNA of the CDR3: TGTGCCACCAGTGATTTTAAGGCCGAACATCCTAGGGAGACCCAGTACTTC. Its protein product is CATSDFKAEHPRETQYF.

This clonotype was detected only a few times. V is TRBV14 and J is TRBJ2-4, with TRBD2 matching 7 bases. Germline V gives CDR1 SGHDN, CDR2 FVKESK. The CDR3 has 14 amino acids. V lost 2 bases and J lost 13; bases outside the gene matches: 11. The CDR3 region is CASSQPGTLGGQYF. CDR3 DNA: TGTGCCAGCAGCCAACCGGGAACCCTGGGAGGGCAGTACTTC.

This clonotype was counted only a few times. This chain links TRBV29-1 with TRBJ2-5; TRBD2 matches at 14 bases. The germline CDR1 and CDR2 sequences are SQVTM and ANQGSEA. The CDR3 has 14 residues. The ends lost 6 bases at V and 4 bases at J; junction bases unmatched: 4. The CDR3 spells CSVRGLAGVETQYF. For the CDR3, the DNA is TGCAGCGTACGGGGACTAGCGGGAGTAGAGACCCAGTACTTC.